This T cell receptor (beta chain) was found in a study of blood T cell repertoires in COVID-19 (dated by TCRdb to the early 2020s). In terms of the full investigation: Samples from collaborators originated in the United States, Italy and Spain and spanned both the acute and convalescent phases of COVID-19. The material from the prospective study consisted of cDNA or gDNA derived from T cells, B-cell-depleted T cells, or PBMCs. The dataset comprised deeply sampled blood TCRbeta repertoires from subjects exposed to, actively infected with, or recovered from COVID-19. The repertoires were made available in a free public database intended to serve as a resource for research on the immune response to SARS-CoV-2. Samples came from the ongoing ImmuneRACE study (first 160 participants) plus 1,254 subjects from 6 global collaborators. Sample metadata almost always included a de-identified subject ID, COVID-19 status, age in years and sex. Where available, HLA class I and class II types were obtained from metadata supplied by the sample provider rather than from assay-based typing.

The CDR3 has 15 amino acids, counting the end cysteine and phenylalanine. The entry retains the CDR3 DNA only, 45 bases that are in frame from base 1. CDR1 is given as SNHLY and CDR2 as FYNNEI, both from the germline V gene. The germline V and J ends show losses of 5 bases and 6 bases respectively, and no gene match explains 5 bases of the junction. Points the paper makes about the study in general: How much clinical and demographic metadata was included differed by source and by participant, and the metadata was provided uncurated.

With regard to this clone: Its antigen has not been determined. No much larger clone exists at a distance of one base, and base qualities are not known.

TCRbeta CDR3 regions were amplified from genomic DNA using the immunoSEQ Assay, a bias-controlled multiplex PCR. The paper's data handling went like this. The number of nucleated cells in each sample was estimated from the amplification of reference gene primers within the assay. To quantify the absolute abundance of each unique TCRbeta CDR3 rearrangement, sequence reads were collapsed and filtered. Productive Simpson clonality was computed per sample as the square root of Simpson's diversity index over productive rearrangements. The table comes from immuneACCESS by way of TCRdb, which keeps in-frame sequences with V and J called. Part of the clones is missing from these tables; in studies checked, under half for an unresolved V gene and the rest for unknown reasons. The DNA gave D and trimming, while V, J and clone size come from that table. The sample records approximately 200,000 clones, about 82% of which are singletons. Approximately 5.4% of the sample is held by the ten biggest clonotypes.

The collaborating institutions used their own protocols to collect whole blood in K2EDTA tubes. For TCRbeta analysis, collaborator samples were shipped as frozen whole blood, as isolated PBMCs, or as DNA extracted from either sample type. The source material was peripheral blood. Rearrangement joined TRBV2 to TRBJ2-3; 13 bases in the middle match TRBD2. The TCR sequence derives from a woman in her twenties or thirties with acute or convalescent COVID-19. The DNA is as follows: TGTGCCAGCAGTCGAGGACTAGCGGGAGTCGATACGCAGTATTTT. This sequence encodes CASSRGLAGVDTQYF. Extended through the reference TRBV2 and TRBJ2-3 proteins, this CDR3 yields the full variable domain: EPEVTQTPSHQVTQMGQEVILRCVPISNHLYFYWYRQILGQKVEFLVSFYNNEISEKSEIFDDQFSVERPDGSNFTLKIRSTKLEDSAMYFCASSRGLAGVDTQYFGPGTRLTVL.